This is a list of T cell receptor beta chains from one sample in a study of early T cells in non-severe SARS-CoV-2 infection. TCRdb processed the 5' RACE reads anew with MiXCR; each CDR3 protein has one entry. The sample records some 73,000 distinct CDR3 sequences, approximately 12% being singletons. Sequencing was performed on whole blood. The receptors derive from an adult who was a healthcare worker with PCR-confirmed SARS-CoV-2 infection or an uninfected control (not recorded which). Both conserved end residues are part of each CDR3. The D gene is left open where the match is weak. The listing skips clone size in some rows; elsewhere it reads once, few, many or a size class.

V	J	D	size	DNA	CDR3
TRBV30	TRBJ2-4	TRBD2	few	TGTGCCTGGAAGATGGCGGGAGGGAACATTCAGTACTTC	CAWKMAGGNIQYF
TRBV20-1	TRBJ2-3	-	many	TGCAGTGCTACCCGCACAGATACGCAGTATTTT	CSATRTDTQYF
TRBV18	TRBJ2-2	-	-	TGTGCCAGCTCACCCAAGAACACCGGGGAGCTGTTTTTT	CASSPKNTGELFF
TRBV20-1	TRBJ2-7	TRBD2	many	TGCAGTGCTAAGGGACTAGCGGCGTCCTACGAGCAGTACTTC	CSAKGLAASYEQYF
TRBV6-2/TRBV6-3	TRBJ2-7	TRBD2	-	TGTGCCAGCACCTTTGGGGACTACCAAACCTACGAGCAGTACTTC	CASTFGDYQTYEQYF
TRBV7-9	TRBJ2-7	TRBD2	many	TGTGCCAGCAGCTTTCCGGGACTAGCGGGAGCCGAGCAGTACTTC	CASSFPGLAGAEQYF
TRBV5-1	TRBJ1-2	-	-	TGCGCCAGCAGCTCGCCAGGGAACTATGGCTACACCTTC	CASSSPGNYGYTF
TRBV28	TRBJ2-1	-	many	TGTGCCAGCAGTTACGATAGCGGTGAGCAGTTCTTC	CASSYDSGEQFF
TRBV5-1	TRBJ2-7	TRBD2	-	TGCGCCAGCAGCCGATCCGGGACTAGTCAAGAAGAGCAGTACTTC	CASSRSGTSQEEQYF
TRBV20-1	TRBJ2-7	-	many	TGCAGTGCTAGAGATTGGCACGATAGCTCCTACGAGCAGTACTTC	CSARDWHDSSYEQYF
TRBV28	TRBJ1-6	-	few	TGTGCCAGCAGTTTTGTGACAGGCTATAATTCACCCCTCCACTTT	CASSFVTGYNSPLHF